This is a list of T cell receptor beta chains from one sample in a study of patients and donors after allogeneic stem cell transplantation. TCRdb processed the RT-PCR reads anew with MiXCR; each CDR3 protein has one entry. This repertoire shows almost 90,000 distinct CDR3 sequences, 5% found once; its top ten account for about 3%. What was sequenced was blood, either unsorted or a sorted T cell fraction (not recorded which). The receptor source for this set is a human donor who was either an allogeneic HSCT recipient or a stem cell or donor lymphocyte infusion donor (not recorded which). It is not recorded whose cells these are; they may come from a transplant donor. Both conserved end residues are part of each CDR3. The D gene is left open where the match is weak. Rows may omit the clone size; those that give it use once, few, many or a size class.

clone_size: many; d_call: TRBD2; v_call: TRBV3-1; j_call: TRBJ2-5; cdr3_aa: CASSQGVAGGPETQYF; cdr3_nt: TGTGCCAGCAGCCAAGGCGTGGCGGGGGGGCCAGAGACCCAGTACTTC
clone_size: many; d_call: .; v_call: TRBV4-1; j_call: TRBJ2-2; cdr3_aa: CASSQDILGGYGELFF; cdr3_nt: TGCGCCAGCAGCCAAGATATCCTAGGCGGTTACGGGGAGCTGTTTTTT
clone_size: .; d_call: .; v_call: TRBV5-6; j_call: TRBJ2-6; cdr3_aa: CASSWDPSWSNLGANVLTF; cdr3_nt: TGTGCCAGCAGCTGGGACCCCTCTTGGTCGAACTTAGGGGCCAACGTCCTGACTTTC
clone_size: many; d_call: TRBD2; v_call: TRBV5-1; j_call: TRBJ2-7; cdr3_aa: CASSLGGGALSYEQYF; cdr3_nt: TGCGCCAGCAGCCTCGGGGGGGGCGCCCTCTCCTACGAGCAGTACTTC
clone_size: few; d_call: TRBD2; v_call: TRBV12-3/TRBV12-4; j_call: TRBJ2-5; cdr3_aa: CASSTPLAGGETQYF; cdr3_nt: TGTGCCAGCAGCACCCCCCTAGCGGGGGGTGAGACCCAGTACTTC
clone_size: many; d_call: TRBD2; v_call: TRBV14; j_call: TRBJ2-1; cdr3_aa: CASSQAFTSGANNEQFF; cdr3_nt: TGTGCCAGCAGCCAAGCGTTCACTAGCGGCGCTAACAATGAGCAGTTCTTC
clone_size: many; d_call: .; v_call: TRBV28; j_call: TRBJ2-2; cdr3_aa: CASSSVSGELFF; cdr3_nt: TGTGCCAGCAGTTCGGTTAGCGGGGAGCTGTTTTTT
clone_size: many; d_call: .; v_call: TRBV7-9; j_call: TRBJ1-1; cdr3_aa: CASNRWTTSSTEAFF; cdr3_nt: TGTGCCAGCAACCGTTGGACAACTTCGAGCACTGAAGCTTTCTTT
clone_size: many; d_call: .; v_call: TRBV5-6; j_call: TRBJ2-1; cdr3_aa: CASSLSDEQFF; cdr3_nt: TGTGCCAGCAGCTTGAGTGATGAGCAGTTCTTC
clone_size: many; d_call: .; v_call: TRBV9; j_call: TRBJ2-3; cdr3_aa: CASSVGLADRNTQYF; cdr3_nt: TGTGCCAGCAGCGTAGGATTAGCGGATAGAAATACGCAGTATTTT
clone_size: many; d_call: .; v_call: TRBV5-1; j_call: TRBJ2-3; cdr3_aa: CASSAGPPAADTQYF; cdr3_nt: TGCGCCAGCAGCGCGGGGCCCCCCGCCGCAGATACGCAGTATTTT
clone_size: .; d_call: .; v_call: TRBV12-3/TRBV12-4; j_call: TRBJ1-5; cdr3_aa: CASSSTSNQPQHF; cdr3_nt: TGTGCCAGCAGTTCGACAAGCAATCAGCCCCAGCATTTT
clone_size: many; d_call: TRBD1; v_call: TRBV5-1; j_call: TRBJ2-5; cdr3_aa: CASSKGQEVGQETQYF; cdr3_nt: TGCGCCAGCAGCAAAGGACAGGAGGTTGGACAAGAGACCCAGTACTTC
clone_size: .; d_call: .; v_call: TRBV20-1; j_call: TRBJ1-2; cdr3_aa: CSASNRVNGYGYTF; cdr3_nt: TGCAGTGCCTCCAACAGGGTCAATGGCTATGGCTACACCTTC
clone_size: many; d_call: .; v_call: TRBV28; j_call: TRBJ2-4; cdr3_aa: CASSWPQNIQYF; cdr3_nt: TGTGCCAGCAGTTGGCCTCAAAACATTCAGTACTTC
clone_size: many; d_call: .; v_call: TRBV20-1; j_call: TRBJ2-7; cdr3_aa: CSARAPGGNRDEQYF; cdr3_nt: TGCAGTGCTAGGGCCCCGGGGGGCAATAGGGACGAGCAGTACTTC
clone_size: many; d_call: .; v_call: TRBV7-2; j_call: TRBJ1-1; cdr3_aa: CASSLARELPNTEAFF; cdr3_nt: TGTGCCAGCAGCTTAGCCCGGGAGCTTCCGAACACTGAAGCTTTCTTT
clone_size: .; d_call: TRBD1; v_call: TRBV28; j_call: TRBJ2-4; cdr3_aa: CASMDRVKNIQYF; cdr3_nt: TGTGCCAGCATGGACAGGGTCAAAAACATTCAGTACTTC
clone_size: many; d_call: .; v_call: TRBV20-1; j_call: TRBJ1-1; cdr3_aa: CSASGQTDTEAFF; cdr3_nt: TGCAGTGCCAGTGGACAGACCGACACTGAAGCTTTCTTT
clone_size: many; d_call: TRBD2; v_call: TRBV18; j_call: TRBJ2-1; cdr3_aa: CASSPRRREGPNEQFF; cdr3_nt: TGTGCCAGCTCACCACGTCGGCGGGAGGGTCCGAATGAGCAGTTCTTC
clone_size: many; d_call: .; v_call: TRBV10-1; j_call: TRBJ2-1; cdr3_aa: CASSVDTGTPGQFF; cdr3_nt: TGCGCCAGCAGTGTGGATACCGGGACTCCTGGGCAGTTCTTC
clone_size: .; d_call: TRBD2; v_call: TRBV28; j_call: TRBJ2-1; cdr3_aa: CASSLIGGAGNNEQFF; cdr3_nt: TGTGCCAGCAGTTTAATCGGGGGGGCAGGAAACAATGAGCAGTTCTTC
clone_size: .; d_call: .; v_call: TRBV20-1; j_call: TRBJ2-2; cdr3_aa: CSAPQGGASTGELFF; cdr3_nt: TGCAGTGCTCCGCAGGGGGGGGCAAGCACCGGGGAGCTGTTTTTT
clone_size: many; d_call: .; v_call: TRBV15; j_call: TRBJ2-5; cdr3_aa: CATSRDRGQGRETQYF; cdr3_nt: TGTGCCACCAGCAGAGATCGGGGGCAAGGACGGGAGACCCAGTACTTC
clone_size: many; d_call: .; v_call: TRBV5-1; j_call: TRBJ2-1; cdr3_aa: CASSRVPGNEQFF; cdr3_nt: TGCGCCAGCAGCCGCGTCCCGGGAAATGAGCAGTTCTTC
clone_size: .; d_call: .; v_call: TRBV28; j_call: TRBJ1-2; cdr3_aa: CASSLRRLYGYTF; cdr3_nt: TGTGCCAGCAGTTTAAGACGGTTATATGGCTACACCTTC
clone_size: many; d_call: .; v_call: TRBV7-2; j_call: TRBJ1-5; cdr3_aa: CASSLVVSGNQPQHF; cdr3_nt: TGTGCCAGCAGCTTAGTGGTTAGCGGCAATCAGCCCCAGCATTTT
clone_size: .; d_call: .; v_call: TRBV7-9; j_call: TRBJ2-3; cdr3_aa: CASSQGSPDTQYF; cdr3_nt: TGTGCCAGCAGCCAGGGATCCCCGGATACGCAGTATTTT
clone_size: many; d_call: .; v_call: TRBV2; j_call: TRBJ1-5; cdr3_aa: CASTRDSNQPQHF; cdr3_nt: TGTGCCAGCACCCGGGATAGCAATCAGCCCCAGCATTTT
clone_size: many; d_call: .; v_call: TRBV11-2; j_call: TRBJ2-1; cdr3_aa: CASSLELVRFYNEQFF; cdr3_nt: TGTGCCAGCAGCTTAGAACTAGTCCGCTTTTATAATGAGCAGTTCTTC
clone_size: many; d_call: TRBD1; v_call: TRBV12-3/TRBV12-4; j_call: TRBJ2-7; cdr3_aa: CASSLSGGEDEQYF; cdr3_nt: TGTGCCAGCAGTTTGTCAGGGGGCGAAGACGAGCAGTACTTC
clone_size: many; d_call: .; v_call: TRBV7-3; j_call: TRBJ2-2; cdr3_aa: CASSGQNTGELFF; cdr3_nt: TGTGCCAGCAGCGGACAAAACACCGGGGAGCTGTTTTTT
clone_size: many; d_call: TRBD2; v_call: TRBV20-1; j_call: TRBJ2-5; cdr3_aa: CSARTSGSSGTQYF; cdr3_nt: TGCAGTGCTAGGACTAGCGGGAGTTCGGGGACCCAGTACTTC
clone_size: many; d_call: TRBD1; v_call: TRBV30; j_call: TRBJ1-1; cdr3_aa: CAWSVGTGTEAFF; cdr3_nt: TGTGCCTGGAGTGTAGGGACAGGCACTGAAGCTTTCTTT